This T cell receptor (beta chain) came from a study of Graves' ophthalmopathy and Graves' hyperthyroidism. As the template, RNA transcripts were used to amplify TCR beta CDR3 regions. First-round RT-PCR relied on HTBI primers, and a second-round multiplex PCR came next. Each CDR3 protein is one row after TCRdb ran MiXCR on the multiplex PCR reads. The sample has 500,000 to 800,000 distinct CDR3 sequences, roughly 41% seen once. The sample was peripheral blood. The receptor was isolated from an adult man with Graves' ophthalmopathy.

The CDR3 DNA sequence: TGTGCCAGCACTTACCGGTACGAGCAGTACTTC. Protein product: CASTYRYEQYF. V gene TRBV10-3 combines with J gene TRBJ2-7; no clear D gene. The CDR3 is 11 residues long. The ends were cut back, 10 bases at V and 4 bases at J, with 11 bases in the middle. Per the germline V gene, CDR1 is ENHRY and CDR2 is SYGVKD.